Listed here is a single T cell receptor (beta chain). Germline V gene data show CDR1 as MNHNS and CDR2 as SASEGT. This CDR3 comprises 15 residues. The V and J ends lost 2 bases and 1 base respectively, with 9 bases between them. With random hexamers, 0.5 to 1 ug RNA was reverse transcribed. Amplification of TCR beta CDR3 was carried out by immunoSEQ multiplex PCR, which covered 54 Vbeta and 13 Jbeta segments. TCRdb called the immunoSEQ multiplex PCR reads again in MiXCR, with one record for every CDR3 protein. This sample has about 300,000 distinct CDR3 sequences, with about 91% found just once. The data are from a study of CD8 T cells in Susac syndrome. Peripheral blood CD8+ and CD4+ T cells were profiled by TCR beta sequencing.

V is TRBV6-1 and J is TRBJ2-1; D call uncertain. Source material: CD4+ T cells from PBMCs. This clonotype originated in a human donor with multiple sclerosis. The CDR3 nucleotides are TGTGCCAGCAGTGAACTTGACTTATCCTACAATGAGCAGTTCTTC. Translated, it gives CASSELDLSYNEQFF.